This TCR beta chain was recorded in a study of blood T cell repertoires in COVID-19. Overall study context: From T cells, B-cell-depleted T cells, or PBMCs came the material, which was cDNA or gDNA.

The CDR3 totals 15 residues. J gave up 2 bases and V 5 bases, and 2 bases lay outside the gene matches. CDR1 SGHTA and CDR2 FQGNSA come from the germline V gene. Original processing notes: The assay estimated nucleated cells by amplifying reference gene primers. The table came from immunoSEQ multiplex PCR; TCRdb's copy has only in-frame clones and leaves some out. From that table come the V and J calls and clone size; the DNA was used to work out D and trimming. The sample carries roughly 190,000 clones, roughly 86% recorded once. The source is a woman aged 40 to 50 in a cohort exposed to, infected with or recovered from COVID-19 (not recorded which). The sample was PBMCs or T cells enriched from blood (not recorded which). This chain joins TRBV7-2 and TRBJ2-5; 13 nucleotides match TRBD2. As DNA, the CDR3 is TGTGCCAGCAGCGGGACTAGCGGGGTTCAAGAGACCCAGTACTTC. Residues: CASSGTSGVQETQYF.